The subject of this entry is one TCR beta chain. The data are from a study of shared clonotypes between healthy human individuals. The table came from immunoSEQ multiplex PCR; TCRdb's copy has only in-frame clones and leaves some out. The table lists hundreds of thousands of clones, roughly 70% of them singletons, with less than 11% in the top ten. The ends lost 0 bases at V and 7 bases at J; junction bases unmatched: 14. Germline assignment: CDR1 MNHEY and CDR2 SMNVEV (reference sequence). The CDR3 loop spans 17 amino acids. The sequence was collected from a man in his thirties or forties in good health. This chain links TRBV27 with TRBJ2-7; 8 bases agree with TRBD1. Sequencing was performed on memory CD4+ T cells sorted from blood. Sample subset: CD45RA-negative fraction. The CDR3 DNA sequence: TGTGCCAGCAGTTTATCGTGGCGAGACAGGGGCAGGGTTGAGCAGTACTTC. This sequence encodes CASSLSWRDRGRVEQYF.